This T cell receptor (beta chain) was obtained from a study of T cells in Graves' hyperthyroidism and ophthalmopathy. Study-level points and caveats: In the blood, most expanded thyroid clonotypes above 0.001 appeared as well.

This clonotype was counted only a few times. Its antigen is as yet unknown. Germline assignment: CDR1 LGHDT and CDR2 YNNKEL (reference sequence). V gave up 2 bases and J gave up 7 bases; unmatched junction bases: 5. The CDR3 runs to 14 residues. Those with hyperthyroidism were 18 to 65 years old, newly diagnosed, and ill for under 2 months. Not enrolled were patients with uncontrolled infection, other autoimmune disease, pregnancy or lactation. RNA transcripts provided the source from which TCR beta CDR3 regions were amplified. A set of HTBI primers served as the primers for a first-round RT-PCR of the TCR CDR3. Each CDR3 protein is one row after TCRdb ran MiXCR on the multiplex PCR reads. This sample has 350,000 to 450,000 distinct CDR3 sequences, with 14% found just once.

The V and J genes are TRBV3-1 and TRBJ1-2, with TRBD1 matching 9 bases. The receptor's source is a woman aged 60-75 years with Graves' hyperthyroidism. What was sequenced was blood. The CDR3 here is CASSQTTGGIGYTF. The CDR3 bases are TGTGCCAGCAGCCAAACCACAGGGGGCATTGGCTACACCTTC.